These 27 T cell receptor beta chains share one sample of origin, sequenced in a study of control samples from healthy donors and cancer patients. Generated by immunoSEQ multiplex PCR, the TCRdb table keeps only in-frame clones and is missing some. The sample lists approximately 120,000 clones, around 89% occurring once. The sample comprised blood. Every receptor here comes from a woman aged 50 to 65 in good health.

V is TRBV4-3 and J is TRBJ1-2; D gene unclear. The CDR3 has 11 residues. CDR1 LGHNA and CDR2 YSLEER come from the germline V gene. V was clipped by 6 bases and J by 7 bases, with 9 bases between them. DNA for the CDR3: TGCGCCAGCAGTCCAGGTTCTGGCTACACCTTC. This translates into CASSPGSGYTF.

The chain combines TRBV5-1 with TRBJ1-1; D remains ambiguous. The CDR3 is 18 residues long. V dropped 4 bases and J dropped 4 bases, with 26 bases sitting between them. Germline lookup yields CDR1 SGHRS and CDR2 YFSETQ. Here the CDR3 reads CASSLLEAVGVGATEAFF. CDR3 DNA: TGCGCCAGCAGCCTGTTGGAGGCCGTAGGAGTGGGAGCCACTGAAGCTTTCTTT.

The chain couples TRBV7-2 to TRBJ2-3, with 14 bases that match TRBD2. CDR1 and CDR2 (germline): SGHTA, FQGNSA. Losses at the gene ends were 5 bases for V and 14 bases for J; bases not matched to a gene: 3. The CDR3 has 12 amino acids. The DNA for the CDR3 is TGTGCCAGCAGCACCGGACTAGCGGGAGGGTATTTT. It translates to CASSTGLAGGYF.

CDR3 sequence (DNA): TGTGCCAGCAGTGAACAGAAAATGAGCTCCTACAATGAGCAGTTCTTC. Translating it yields CASSEQKMSSYNEQFF. The chain recombines TRBV6-1 with TRBJ2-1; D unclear. With 2 bases removed from V and 0 bases from J, the gap between germline ends came to 11 bases. The germline V gene encodes CDR1 MNHNS and CDR2 SASEGT. This CDR3 region has 16 residues.

This chain uses TRBV5-4 with TRBJ2-3; 12 bases are a match to TRBD2. The CDR3 is made up of 18 amino acids. The germline V gene has CDR1 SGHNT and CDR2 YYREEE (reference sequence). With 0 bases clipped from V and 3 bases from J, the junction kept 8 bases outside the gene matches. The CDR3 is CASSLGLAGGKRTDTQYF. The CDR3 DNA is TGTGCCAGCAGCTTGGGGCTAGCGGGGGGGAAGAGAACAGATACGCAGTATTTT.

The chain joins TRBV4-1 to TRBJ1-2, with D possibly matching TRBD1 (5 bases). The ends were cut back, 5 bases at V and 5 bases at J, with 21 bases in the middle. Germline CDR1 MGHRA, CDR2 YSYEKL. The CDR3 sequence is 16 residues long. The CDR3: CASSAGPGRTTYGYTF. The CDR3 DNA sequence: TGCGCCAGCAGCGCAGGTCCGGGACGTACAACGTATGGCTACACCTTC.

The chain uses TRBV27 and TRBJ1-6; TRBD1 is a possible D gene (6 bases). Germline CDR1 MNHEY, CDR2 SMNVEV (reference sequence). V was trimmed by 1 base and J by 14 bases, leaving 15 bases between them. The CDR3 spans 14 residues. CDR3 in amino acids: CASSLYTGIRSLHF. The CDR3 nucleotides are TGTGCCAGCAGTTTATATACAGGGATTCGGTCCCTCCACTTT.

Here the CDR3 DNA reads TGTGCCAGCAGCTCCCGGGGAGCGGGAGGCGAAAATGAGCAGTTCTTC. This translates into CASSSRGAGGENEQFF. V is TRBV11-3 and J is TRBJ2-1; 9 nucleotides align to TRBD2. CDR3 length: 16 residues. Germline trimming cut 4 bases from V and 7 bases from J; bases unmatched to any gene: 11. Germline V gives CDR1 SGHNT, CDR2 YENEEA. The complete variable domain, with remaining parts taken from reference TRBV11-3 and TRBJ2-1, reads EAGVVQSPRYKIIEKKQPVAFWCNPISGHNTLYWYLQNLGQGPELLIRYENEEAVDDSQLPKDRFSAERLKGVDSTLKIQPAELGDSAVYLCASSSRGAGGENEQFFGPGTRLTVL.

The V call is TRBV23-1, the J call TRBJ2-7, with D hard to call. TRBV23-1 is an ORF, and what it does is uncertain. The ends were cut back, 2 bases at V and 4 bases at J, with 18 bases in the middle. The CDR3 totals 16 residues. Here the CDR3 reads CASSQRSDSRVYEQYV. The CDR3, as DNA: TGCGCCAGCAGTCAAAGGTCGGATTCAAGAGTTTACGAGCAGTACGTC.

This chain links TRBV5-1 with TRBJ2-2; D gene uncertain. The CDR3 runs to 12 residues. Germline V lookup: CDR1 SGHRS, CDR2 YFSETQ. V gave up 6 bases and J gave up 3 bases, with 6 bases separating them. CDR3 bases: TGCGCCAGCACCACGGACACCGGGGAGCTGTTTTTT. Translation gives CASTTDTGELFF.

This clone was picked up one time. The chain recombines TRBV30 with TRBJ1-5; the D is unclear. This CDR3 region has 14 residues. Per the germline V gene, CDR1 is GTSNPN and CDR2 is SVGIG (reference sequence). V gave up 1 base and J gave up 1 base, with 8 bases separating them. The CDR3 is CAWSATGSNQPQHF. The DNA of the CDR3 is TGTGCCTGGAGTGCTACCGGGAGCAATCAGCCCCAGCATTTT. The full variable domain, in which reference TRBV30 and TRBJ1-5 provide the parts outside the CDR3, is SQTIHQWPATLVQPVGSPLSLECTVEGTSNPNLYWYRQAAGRGLQLLFYSVGIGQISSEVPQNLSASRPQDRQFILSSKKLLLSDSGFYLCAWSATGSNQPQHFGDGTRLSIL.

CDR3 sequence reads: CASSPYTGGTDTQYF. In DNA, the CDR3 is TGTGCCAGCAGCCCATACACAGGGGGCACAGATACGCAGTATTTT. This chain links TRBV7-3 with TRBJ2-3, with TRBD1 matching 7 bases. V gave up 5 bases and J gave up 1 base; unmatched junction bases: 6. This CDR3 comprises 15 residues. CDR1 SGHTA and CDR2 FQGTGA come from the germline V gene.

The table lists this clone with a few counts. The V call is TRBV7-3, the J call TRBJ1-6; D not certain. Trimming left V 0 bases short and J 4 bases short, with 7 bases between. The CDR3 length is 15 residues. From germline, CDR1 is SGHTA and CDR2 FQGTGA. CDR3 in DNA: TGTGCCAGCAGCTTAACGACGGGGTATAATTCACCCCTCCACTTT. This sequence encodes CASSLTTGYNSPLHF.

J is TRBJ2-1 and V is TRBV4-1, with 7 nucleotides matching TRBD2. The trim removed 3 bases at V and 12 bases at J, leaving 26 bases unmatched. The V gene's germline CDR1 is MGHRA and CDR2 YSYEKL. The CDR3 sequence is 19 residues long. CDR3 coding DNA: TGCGCCAGCAGCCATCTCTCCTTGGGGCTAGCGGCGCCTTTAGTAGGGCAGTTCTTC. Its translation is CASSHLSLGLAAPLVGQFF.

V and J are TRBV12-5 and TRBJ1-5; D is ambiguous. CDR1 is LGHNT, CDR2 FRNRAP, per germline. This CDR3 is 15 amino acids long. V gave up 6 bases and J gave up 6 bases, with 18 bases separating them. As DNA, the CDR3 is TGTGCTAGTGGCCCCCGTGATATGAGGTCTCAGCCCCAGCATTTT. Residues: CASGPRDMRSQPQHF.

A remark on this clone: Distinct nucleotide sequences in the sample also encode this CDR3. The V call is TRBV19, the J call TRBJ1-1; TRBD1 is a possible D gene (6 bases). Germline values: CDR1 LNHDA, CDR2 SQIVND (reference sequence). The CDR3 runs to 16 residues. V was clipped by 4 bases and J by 1 base, with 16 bases between them. The CDR3 spells CASSNRARGGNTEAFF. The CDR3 DNA follows: TGTGCCAGTAGTAACAGGGCTCGGGGGGGGAACACTGAAGCTTTCTTT. The entire variable domain, with the rest obtained from reference TRBV19 and TRBJ1-1, is as follows: DGGITQSPKYLFRKEGQNVTLSCEQNLNHDAMYWYRQDPGQGLRLIYYSQIVNDFQKGDIAEGYSVSREKKESFPLTVTSAQKNPTAFYLCASSNRARGGNTEAFFGQGTRLTVV.

The chain employs TRBV12-3 or TRBV12-4 and TRBJ2-7, with D perhaps given as TRBD1 or TRBD2 (5 bases each). This CDR3 comprises 11 residues. Trimming stripped 8 bases from V and 5 bases from J, with 10 bases between. For the CDR3, the DNA is TGTGCCAGCGGGGGTTCCCACGAGCAGTACTTC. It specifies CASGGSHEQYF.

The chain carries TRBV21-1 and TRBJ2-7; the D call TRBD1 from the table was never checked on the DNA. TRBV21-1 is a documented pseudogene. The CDR3 loop spans 16 amino acids. For the CDR3, the DNA is TGTGCCAGCAGCATCTCCGACCCTACAGGCACCTACGAGCAGTACGTC. It translates to CASSISDPTGTYEQYV.

The V and J genes are TRBV5-4 and TRBJ2-3, with TRBD2 identical over 8 bases. Germline V gene sequence: CDR1 SGHNT, CDR2 YYREEE (reference sequence). The ends lost 5 bases at V and 6 bases at J; junction bases unmatched: 14. This CDR3 spans 16 amino acids. The CDR3 nucleotides are TGTGCCAGCAGTCGCGAGGCGGGGGGCTCATACGATACGCAGTATTTT. Its translation: CASSREAGGSYDTQYF.

The gene calls are TRBV7-5 and TRBJ2-5. TRBV7-5 is a pseudogene. This CDR3 comprises 13 residues. CDR3 DNA: TGTGCCAGAAGCTTAGGGGGGAAAGTGGCCCAGTACTTC. The encoded protein is CARSLGGKVAQYF.

The gene calls are TRBV12-3 or TRBV12-4 and TRBJ2-1; D unresolved. The V end was cut by 7 bases, the J end by 4 bases, with 8 bases between. The CDR3 runs to 12 residues. CDR3: CASKQMYNEQFF. DNA of the CDR3: TGTGCCAGCAAACAGATGTACAATGAGCAGTTCTTC.

This chain links TRBV30 with TRBJ1-4; D is unclear. V lost 6 bases to trimming and J lost 6 bases, with 14 bases between them. This CDR3 region has 13 residues. CDR1 and CDR2 (germline): GTSNPN, SVGIG (reference sequence). This CDR3 reads CACIWPQYEKLFF. CDR3 sequence (DNA): TGTGCCTGCATATGGCCCCAGTATGAAAAACTGTTTTTT.

The chain employs TRBV27 and TRBJ2-1; D is possibly TRBD1 (5 bases). Germline V lookup: CDR1 MNHEY, CDR2 SMNVEV (reference sequence). This CDR3 has 17 residues. Trimming shortened V by 4 bases and J by 0 bases, and 16 bases separated the two germline ends. The CDR3 region is CASSSLQGGSSYNEQFF. In nucleotides, the CDR3 is TGTGCCAGCAGTTCCCTCCAGGGCGGCAGCTCCTACAATGAGCAGTTCTTC.

This clone was recorded once. V and J are TRBV27 and TRBJ2-7; possible D gene TRBD1, 6 bases. The CDR3 has 14 amino acids. Germline CDR1 reads MNHEY; CDR2 reads SMNVEV (reference sequence). With 6 bases removed from V and 5 bases from J, the gap between germline ends came to 17 bases. The CDR3 sequence: CASSPAPGVDEQYV. CDR3 coding DNA: TGTGCCAGCAGCCCCGCGCCAGGGGTGGACGAGCAGTACGTC.

The V call is TRBV6-4, the J call TRBJ2-3, with TRBD2 matching 7 bases. The CDR3 is 14 residues long. The trim removed 6 bases at V and 0 bases at J, leaving 3 bases unmatched. Germline V gene lookup returns CDR1 MRHNA and CDR2 SNTAGT. CDR3 bases: TGTGCCAGCAGCCCTAGCGGTAGCACAGATACGCAGTATTTT. Protein product: CASSPSGSTDTQYF.

The chain couples TRBV30 to TRBJ1-3, with D possibly being TRBD1 (6 bases). CDR1 is GTSNPN, CDR2 SVGIG, per germline (reference sequence). The CDR3 has 16 residues. V gave up 0 bases and J gave up 3 bases, with 15 bases separating them. CDR3 sequence reads: CAWSVLQGVRGNTIYF. CDR3 DNA: TGTGCCTGGAGTGTACTACAGGGCGTACGTGGAAACACCATATATTTT.

The chain has TRBV27 and TRBJ1-2; perhaps TRBD1 as D (6 bases). V lost 8 bases and J lost 0, with 25 bases in between. In germline, CDR1 is MNHEY, CDR2 SMNVEV (reference sequence). The CDR3 extends over 18 amino acids. DNA for the CDR3: TGTGCCAGCCTTGCTCAAGTGTCGGGACACCCAACTAACTATGGCTACACCTTC. This encodes CASLAQVSGHPTNYGYTF.